This section outlines one T cell receptor (beta chain) sequence together with its context. The table lists this clone with a few counts. Its antigen is not yet known. It has no much larger one-base neighbor in the sample; base qualities were not kept. The sample comes from a study of shared clonotypes between healthy human individuals (dated by TCRdb to 2020 to 2022). With respect to the entire study: The cohort included three men and a couple of women between 18 and 49 years of age. Between about 0.94 and 8.9 billion PBMCs per donor were obtained by leukapheresis. To estimate repertoire size and how much clonotype sharing occurs between individuals, the study deeply sequenced the blood TCR repertoires of several healthy adults. For each donor, three plates each were used for CD4 naive and CD4 memory, two plates were used for CD8 naive, and one plate was used for CD8 memory. Libraries were prepared and TCR repertoires were sequenced by different laboratories using diverse techniques, in order to increase sequencing depth and limit assay-specific biases.

From the cysteine up to the phenylalanine, the CDR3 has a length of 14 residues. Just CDR3 DNA is preserved here, 42 bases in frame from base 1. V lost 1 base and J lost 7 bases; the stretch between them is 12 bases long. Taken from the germline V gene, the CDR1 and CDR2 loops are SGHDT and YYEEEE. Using the deep immunoSEQ assay, TCR CDR3 regions were amplified from genomic DNA by multiplex PCR. Extracted genomic DNA from each cell subset was spread evenly across all wells of several immunoSEQ 96-well plates, with each plate serving as a replicate. Each replicate PCR for sorted subsets received 200 ng genomic DNA, equal to roughly 29,000 T cell genomes. Purified libraries were measured with a Qubit 3.0 fluorometer, size-checked on a Bioanalyzer 2100, and measured again with the KAPA Library Quantification kit. A separate single-read 150-cycle Illumina NextSeq 550 flow cell was used to sequence each immunoSEQ 96-well plate. Per the authors' processing: Because the immunoSEQ output held only junctional sequences and lacked quality scores, the filtering could not match the filtering applied to full-length reads. Sequences were annotated with PyIR, a Python wrapper for IgBLAST v1.9, and V/J genes and CDR3 were assigned using IMGT germline references. Reads were removed for weak V/J assignments (E-value above 1e-6), missing CDR3, stop codons, out-of-frame junctions, or ambiguous translated residues. A V3J clonotype was defined by an identical inferred V gene, J gene, and CDR3 amino acid sequence. The percentage overlap between two repertoires was calculated by dividing the number of shared unique clonotypes by the size of the smaller repertoire. Repertoire richness was assessed with RTK rarefaction, the Chao1 estimator, and Recon v2.1 estimates of unobserved clonotypes. For all TCRbeta clonotypes obtained by the gDNA method from a handful of donors, generation probabilities were computed with OLGA. Imported from immuneACCESS, the table was reduced by TCRdb to in-frame sequences with V and J called. These copies leave out some clones; in studies compared against another copy, an unresolved V gene accounts for under half, and the cause of the remainder is not known. The DNA gave D and trimming, while V, J and clone size come from that table. A total of about 1 million clones appear in this sample, approximately 70% of them only once. In total, the top ten clones hold approximately 1.5% of the sample.

Healthy HIV-negative adults with no recently reported acute infections or vaccinations were included as donors. Every donor was a Caucasian adult residing in Nashville, Tennessee, USA. CD4+ T cells were enriched by magnetic negative selection, after which naive cells were positively selected on CD45RA and the negative fraction was taken as the memory subset. Blood was obtained by leukapheresis, after which PBMCs were separated by Ficoll-Histopaque density gradient centrifugation and cryopreserved in liquid nitrogen vapor phase. Analytical flow cytometry was used to check the purity and quantity of every magnetically sorted T cell population. From each sorted fraction, genomic DNA was isolated and quantified by UV absorbance on a Nanodrop 2000c. Results the study describes overall, beyond this receptor: Because the study included only a small number of donors, the genetic and exposure-history diversity represented was limited. Based on pairwise subsampling, the degree of clonotype sharing among donors was expected to be affected by sequencing depth. Only blood was sampled, and tissue TCR repertoires likely differ from those in blood. Clonotypes shared by all four sorted-subset donors showed higher generation probabilities than non-shared clonotypes. Across a handful of donors, about 5.2% of naive CD4, roughly 3.8% of naive CD8, about 2.3% of memory CD4, and roughly 0.41% of memory CD8 clonotypes were shared. Naive subsets generally had larger estimated clonotype richness than memory subsets did. Rarefaction of sorted-subset datasets indicated incomplete sequencing despite the large sequencing depth.

The sequence came from a man aged 18 to 30 in good health. The rearranged segments are TRBV5-6 and TRBJ2-1; possibly the D gene is TRBD1, per 6 matching bases. The sample was memory CD4+ T cells sorted from blood. In light of the paper, this sample's cell subset or site label describes: CD45RA-negative fraction. The CDR3 here reads CASSLYNRVNEQFF. The DNA sequence follows: TGTGCCAGCAGCTTGTACAACAGGGTGAATGAGCAGTTCTTC.